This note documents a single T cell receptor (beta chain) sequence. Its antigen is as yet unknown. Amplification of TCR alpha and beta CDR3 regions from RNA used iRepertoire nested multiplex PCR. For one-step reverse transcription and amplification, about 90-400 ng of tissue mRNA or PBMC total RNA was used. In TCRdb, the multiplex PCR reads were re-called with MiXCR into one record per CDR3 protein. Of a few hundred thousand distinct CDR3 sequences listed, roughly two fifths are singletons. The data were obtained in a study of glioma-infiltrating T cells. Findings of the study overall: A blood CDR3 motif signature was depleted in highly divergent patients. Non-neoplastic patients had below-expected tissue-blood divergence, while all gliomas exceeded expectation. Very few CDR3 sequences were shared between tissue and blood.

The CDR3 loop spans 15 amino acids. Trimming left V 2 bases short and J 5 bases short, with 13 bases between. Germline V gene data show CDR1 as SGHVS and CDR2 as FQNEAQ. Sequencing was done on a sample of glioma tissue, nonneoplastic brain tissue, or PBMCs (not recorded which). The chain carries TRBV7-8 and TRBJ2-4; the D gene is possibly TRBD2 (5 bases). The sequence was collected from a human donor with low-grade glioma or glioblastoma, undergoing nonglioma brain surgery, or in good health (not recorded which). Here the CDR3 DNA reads TGTGCCAGCAGCTTAATGGCGGGTGTTGAAAACATTCAGTACTTC. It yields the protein CASSLMAGVENIQYF.